The T cell receptor beta chain described here comes from a study of blood T cell repertoires in COVID-19. In the study overall: Material from acute and convalescent COVID-19 was sourced from the United States, Italy and Spain. T cells, B-cell-depleted T cells, or PBMCs provided the cDNA or gDNA that served as material.

Looked up from germline, CDR1 is GTSNPN and CDR2 is SVGIG (reference sequence). V shed 1 base and J 1 base; nucleotides not matched to a gene: 7. The CDR3 consists of 16 residues. The authors' processing: Amplification with reference gene primers provided the estimates of nucleated cell counts. Assay: immunoSEQ multiplex PCR; the TCRdb copy retains only in-frame clones and omits some. V, J and clone size were drawn from that table, and D and trimming were deduced from the DNA. The table lists fewer than 100,000 clones, 80% of them singletons, with 10% in the top ten. This chain uses TRBV30 with TRBJ2-3, with TRBD1 identical over 8 bases. Sequenced sample: peripheral blood. The receptor's source is a woman between 65 and 79 years old with acute or convalescent COVID-19. The CDR3 DNA is TGTGCCTGGAGTGCGGAAGTGGGACAGGGCACAGATACGCAGTATTTT. It specifies CAWSAEVGQGTDTQYF.